The clone carrying this T cell receptor beta chain appeared a few times. Antigen: not known. Germline values: CDR1 SGHTA, CDR2 FQGNSA. The CDR3 totals 13 residues. Deletions cut 8 bases from V and 6 bases from J, with 11 bases between. The sample's time point: persistent/refractory GD, antithyroid drugs over 5 years with positive TRAb. Scientists built the TCR library using RNA that was extracted from PBMCs. These data belong to a study of regulatory T cells in long-lasting Graves disease. In the study overall: Over 5 years of antithyroid drugs with positive TSH receptor antibodies was taken to mean persistent Graves' disease. Notes on the study in general: Clonotypes that were public and shared totalled roughly 3,000 in persistent patients versus 750 to 1,000 in new patients.

Arm-PCR of CDR3 regions and iRepertoire HTBI primers were used to build TCR beta libraries. Using its own MiXCR run on the multiplex PCR reads, TCRdb lists one record per CDR3 protein. The sample lists about 460,000 distinct CDR3 sequences, 20% to 25% seen once, with about an eighth in the top ten. Sequenced here: peripheral blood mononuclear cells (PBMCs), sampled when the disease was refractory, from a patient treated with antithyroid drugs. The receptor was derived from a female donor with Graves disease. The chain has TRBV7-2 and TRBJ1-6, with a possible D match to TRBD1 (5 bases). In DNA form, the CDR3 reads TGTGCCAGCGGGGAGGGGCCTAATTCACCCCTCCACTTT. It is translated as CASGEGPNSPLHF. The full variable domain, completed using reference TRBV7-2 and TRBJ1-6, is GAGVSQSPSNKVTEKGKDVELRCDPISGHTALYWYRQSLGQGLEFLIYFQGNSAPDKSGLPSDRFSAERTGGSVSTLTIQRTQQEDSAVYLCASGEGPNSPLHFGNGTRLTVT.